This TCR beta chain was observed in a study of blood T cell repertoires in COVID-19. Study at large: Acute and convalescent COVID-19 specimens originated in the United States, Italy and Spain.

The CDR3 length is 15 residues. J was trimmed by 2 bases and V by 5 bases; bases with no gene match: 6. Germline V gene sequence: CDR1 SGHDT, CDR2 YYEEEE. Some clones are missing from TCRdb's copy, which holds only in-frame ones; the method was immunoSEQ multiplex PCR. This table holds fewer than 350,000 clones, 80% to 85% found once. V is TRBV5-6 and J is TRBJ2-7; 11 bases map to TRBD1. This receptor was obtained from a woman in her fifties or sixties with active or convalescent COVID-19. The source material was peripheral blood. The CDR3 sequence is CASRIGQGAPYEQYF. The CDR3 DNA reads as TGTGCCAGCAGAATCGGACAGGGGGCACCCTACGAGCAGTACTTC.